The subject of this entry is one T cell receptor beta chain. The antigen is unknown. This entry is derived from a study of T cell responses to AZD1222 COVID-19 vaccine. Study results and limitations: White British ancestry dominated among donors, who included more females, and clonal diversity was possibly underestimated. Increased Spike-specific TCR breadth and depth were observed after two AZD1222 doses. Spike was spanned by vaccine-associated CD4 TCRs, which were dominant at 160-218 and 743-854.

Sequencing used immunoSEQ multiplex PCR; TCRdb keeps in-frame clones, though not all of them. The table shows some 180,000 clones, with about 83% occurring only once. The CDR3 extends over 12 amino acids. The V gene's germline CDR1 is MNHNY and CDR2 SVGAGI (reference sequence). The V and J ends lost 8 bases and 5 bases, in that order; junction bases with no gene match: 5. The sample here was peripheral blood, taken 28 days after the second AZD1222 dose. The TCR was taken from an adult who received the AZD1222 COVID-19 vaccine. This chain connects TRBV6-6 to TRBJ1-1; TRBD1 agrees at 7 bases. CDR3 DNA: TGTGCCAGCTCCAGGGGGAGGACTGAAGCTTTCTTT. Protein sequence: CASSRGRTEAFF.